This TCR beta chain was sequenced during a study of OX40 agonist ivuxolimab in advanced cancers. Overall study results and limits: Expanded clones were, on average, more numerous among CD8+ T cells than CD4+.

Baseline was the first blood sampling point, followed by cycle 4 day 1 and cycle 7 day 1. Measured with immunoSEQ multiplex PCR; TCRdb has only the in-frame clones, and not every one. The repertoire holds tens of thousands of clones, about three quarters seen once, with about 15% in the top ten. The length of the CDR3 is 15 residues. Trimming cost V 3 bases and J 2 bases, with 13 bases left between them. CDR1 is SNHLY, CDR2 FYNNEI, per germline. Details on this clone: Antigen specificity is unknown.

The rearrangement uses TRBV2 and TRBJ1-2, with TRBD1 as a possible D gene (6 bases). The source is an adult with an advanced solid tumor such as melanoma, head and neck, liver or kidney cancer. The sequences come from CD4+ or CD8+ T cells sorted from blood, collected in a trial of the OX40 agonist ivuxolimab. The CDR3 spells CASSDQGRANYGYTF. In nucleotides, the CDR3 is TGTGCCAGCAGTGATCAGGGGAGGGCCAACTATGGCTACACCTTC. Together with reference TRBV2 and TRBJ1-2, the CDR3 gives the full variable domain: EPEVTQTPSHQVTQMGQEVILRCVPISNHLYFYWYRQILGQKVEFLVSFYNNEISEKSEIFDDQFSVERPDGSNFTLKIRSTKLEDSAMYFCASSDQGRANYGYTFGSGTRLTVV.